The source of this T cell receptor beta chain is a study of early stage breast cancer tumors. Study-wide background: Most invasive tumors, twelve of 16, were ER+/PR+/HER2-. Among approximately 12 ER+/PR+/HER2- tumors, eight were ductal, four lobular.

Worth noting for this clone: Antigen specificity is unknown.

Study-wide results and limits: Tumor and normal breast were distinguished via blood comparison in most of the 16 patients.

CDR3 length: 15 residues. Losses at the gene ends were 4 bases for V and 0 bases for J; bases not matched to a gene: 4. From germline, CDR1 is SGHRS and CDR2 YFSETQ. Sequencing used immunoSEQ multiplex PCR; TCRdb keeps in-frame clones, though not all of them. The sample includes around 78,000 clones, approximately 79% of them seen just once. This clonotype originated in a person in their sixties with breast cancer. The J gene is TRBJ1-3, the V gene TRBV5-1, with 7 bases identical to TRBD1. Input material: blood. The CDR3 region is CASSQTGTSGNTIYF. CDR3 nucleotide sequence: TGCGCCAGCAGCCAGACAGGGACCTCTGGAAACACCATATATTTT.